Sequencing of this TCR beta chain was carried out in a study of T-cell memory formation after mild COVID-19. Across the study: TCR clustering was largely donor specific.

Broader study findings: Whether second-wave clones peaking at day 37 were SARS-CoV-2 specific went unconfirmed.

5'RACE with constant-segment primers built TCRalpha and TCRbeta cDNA libraries with UMIs. Using its own MiXCR run on the 5' RACE reads, TCRdb lists one record per CDR3 protein. The sample includes 150,000 to 200,000 distinct CDR3 sequences, about a sixth of them seen just once. V was clipped by 5 bases and J by 1 base, with 13 bases between them. The CDR3 length is 15 residues. The germline gives CDR1 SGHTA, CDR2 FQGNSA. Only a few counts were recorded for this clonotype. Its antigen remains unknown. This TCR derives from an adult woman who had mild COVID-19 (a few samples of this study predate the infection). Cell type and time point are not known. Sequencing input: PBMCs or a T cell subset sorted from them (not recorded which). This chain joins TRBV7-2 and TRBJ2-3; D gene unclear. CDR3 sequence (DNA): TGTGCCAGCAGCCCAACATCAGCCCGCACAGATACGCAGTATTTT. Encoded protein: CASSPTSARTDTQYF.